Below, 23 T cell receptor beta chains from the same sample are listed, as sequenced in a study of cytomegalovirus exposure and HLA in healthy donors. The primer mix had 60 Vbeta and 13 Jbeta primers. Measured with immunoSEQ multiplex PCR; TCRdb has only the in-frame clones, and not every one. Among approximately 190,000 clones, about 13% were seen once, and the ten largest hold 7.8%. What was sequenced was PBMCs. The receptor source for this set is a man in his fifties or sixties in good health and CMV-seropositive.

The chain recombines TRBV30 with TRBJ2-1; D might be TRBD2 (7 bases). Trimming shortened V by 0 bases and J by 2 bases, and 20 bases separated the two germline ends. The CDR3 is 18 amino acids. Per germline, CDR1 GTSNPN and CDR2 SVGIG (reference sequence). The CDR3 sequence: CAWSVGRRGPSPYNEQFF. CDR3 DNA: TGTGCCTGGAGTGTAGGGCGGCGGGGGCCCTCACCCTACAATGAGCAGTTCTTC. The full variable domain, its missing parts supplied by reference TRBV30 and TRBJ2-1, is SQTIHQWPATLVQPVGSPLSLECTVEGTSNPNLYWYRQAAGRGLQLLFYSVGIGQISSEVPQNLSASRPQDRQFILSSKKLLLSDSGFYLCAWSVGRRGPSPYNEQFFGPGTRLTVL.

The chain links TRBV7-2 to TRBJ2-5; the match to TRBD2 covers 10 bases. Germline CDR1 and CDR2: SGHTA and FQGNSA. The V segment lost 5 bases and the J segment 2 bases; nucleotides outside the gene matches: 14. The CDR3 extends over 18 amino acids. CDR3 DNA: TGTGCCAGCAGCCCACAGCGGGGGGGTCCTGGACCACAAGAGACCCAGTACTTC. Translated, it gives CASSPQRGGPGPQETQYF. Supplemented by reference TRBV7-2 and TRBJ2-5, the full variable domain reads GAGVSQSPSNKVTEKGKDVELRCDPISGHTALYWYRQSLGQGLEFLIYFQGNSAPDKSGLPSDRFSAERTGGSVSTLTIQRTQQEDSAVYLCASSPQRGGPGPQETQYFGPGTRLLVL.

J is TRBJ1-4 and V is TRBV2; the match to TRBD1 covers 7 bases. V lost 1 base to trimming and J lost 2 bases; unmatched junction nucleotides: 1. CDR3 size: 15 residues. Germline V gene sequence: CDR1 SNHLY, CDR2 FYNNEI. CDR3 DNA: TGTGCCAGCAGTGAAGACAGGGGCACTAATGAAAAACTGTTTTTT. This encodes CASSEDRGTNEKLFF.

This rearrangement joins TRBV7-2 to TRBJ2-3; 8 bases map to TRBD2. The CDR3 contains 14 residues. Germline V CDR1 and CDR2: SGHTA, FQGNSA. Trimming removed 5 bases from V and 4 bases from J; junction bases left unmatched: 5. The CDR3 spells CASSRGGPPDTQYF. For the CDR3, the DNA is TGTGCCAGCAGCCGGGGGGGTCCGCCAGATACGCAGTATTTT.

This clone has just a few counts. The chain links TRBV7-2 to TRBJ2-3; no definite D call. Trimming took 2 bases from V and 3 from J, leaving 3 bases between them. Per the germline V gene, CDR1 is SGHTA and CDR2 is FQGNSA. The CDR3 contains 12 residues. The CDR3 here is CASSLRTDTQYF. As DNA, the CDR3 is TGTGCCAGCAGCTTACGGACAGATACGCAGTATTTT.

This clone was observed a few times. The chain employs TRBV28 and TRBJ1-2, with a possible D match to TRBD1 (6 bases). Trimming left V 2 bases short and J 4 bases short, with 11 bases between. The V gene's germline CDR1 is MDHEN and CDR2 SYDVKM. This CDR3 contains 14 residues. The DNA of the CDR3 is TGTGCCAGCAGTTTAACAGGGTGGACCTATGGCTACACCTTC. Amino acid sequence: CASSLTGWTYGYTF.

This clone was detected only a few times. CDR3: CASSAYTRTSVDEQFF. Here the CDR3 DNA reads TGTGCCAGCAGCGCTTATACCAGAACTAGCGTCGATGAGCAGTTCTTC. V usage is TRBV5-6 and J usage is TRBJ2-1; 7 bases map to TRBD2. After removal of 4 bases from V and 8 bases from J, the junction contained 15 bases not matched to a gene. Germline assignment: CDR1 SGHDT and CDR2 YYEEEE. The CDR3 has 16 amino acids.

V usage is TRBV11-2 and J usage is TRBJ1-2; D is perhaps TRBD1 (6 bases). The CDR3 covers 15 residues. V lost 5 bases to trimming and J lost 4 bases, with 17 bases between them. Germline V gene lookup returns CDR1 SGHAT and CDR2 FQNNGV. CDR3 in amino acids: CASSPEGGFAYGYTF. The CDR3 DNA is TGTGCCAGCAGCCCAGAGGGGGGGTTTGCCTATGGCTACACCTTC.

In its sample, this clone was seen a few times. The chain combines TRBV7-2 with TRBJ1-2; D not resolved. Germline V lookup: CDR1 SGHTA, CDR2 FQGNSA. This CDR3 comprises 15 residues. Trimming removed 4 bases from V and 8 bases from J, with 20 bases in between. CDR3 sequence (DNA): TGTGCCAGCAGCTCTACTCGGGAACGCAGGAGAGGCTACACCTTC. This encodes CASSSTRERRRGYTF.

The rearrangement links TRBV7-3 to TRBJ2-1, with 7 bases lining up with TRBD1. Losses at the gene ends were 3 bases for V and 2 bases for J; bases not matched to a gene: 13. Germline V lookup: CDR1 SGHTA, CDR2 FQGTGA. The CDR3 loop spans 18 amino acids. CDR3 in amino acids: CASSFRDRSIPTYNEQFF. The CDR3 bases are TGTGCCAGCAGCTTCCGGGACAGATCAATTCCCACCTACAATGAGCAGTTCTTC.

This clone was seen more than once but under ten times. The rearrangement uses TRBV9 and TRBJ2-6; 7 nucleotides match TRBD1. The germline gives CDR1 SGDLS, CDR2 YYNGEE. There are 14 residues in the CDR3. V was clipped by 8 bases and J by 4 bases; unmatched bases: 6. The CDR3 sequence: CASTQGVGANVLTF. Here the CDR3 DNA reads TGTGCCAGTACGCAGGGGGTCGGGGCCAACGTCCTGACTTTC.

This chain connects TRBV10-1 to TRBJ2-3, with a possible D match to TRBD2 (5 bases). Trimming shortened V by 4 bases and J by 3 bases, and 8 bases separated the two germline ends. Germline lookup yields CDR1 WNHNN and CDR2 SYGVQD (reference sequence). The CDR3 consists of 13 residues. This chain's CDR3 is CASSGEKTDTQYF. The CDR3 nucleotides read TGCGCCAGCAGTGGGGAGAAGACAGATACGCAGTATTTT.

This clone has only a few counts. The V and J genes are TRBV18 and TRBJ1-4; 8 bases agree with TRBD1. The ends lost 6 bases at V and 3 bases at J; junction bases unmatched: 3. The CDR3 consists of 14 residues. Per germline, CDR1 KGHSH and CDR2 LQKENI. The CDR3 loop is CASSPTGANEKLFF. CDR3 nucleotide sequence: TGTGCCAGCTCTCCGACAGGGGCTAATGAAAAACTGTTTTTT. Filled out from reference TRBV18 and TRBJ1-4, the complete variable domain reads NAGVMQNPRHLVRRRGQEARLRCSPMKGHSHVYWYRQLPEEGLKFMVYLQKENIIDESGMPKERFSAEFPKEGPSILRIQQVVRGDSAAYFCASSPTGANEKLFFGSGTQLSVL.

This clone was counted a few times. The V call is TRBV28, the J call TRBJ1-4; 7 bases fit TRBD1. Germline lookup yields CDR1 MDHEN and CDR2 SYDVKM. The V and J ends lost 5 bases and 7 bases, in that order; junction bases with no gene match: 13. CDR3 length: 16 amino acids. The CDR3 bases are TGTGCCAGCAGTGGCCCGCGGACAGGCAATTCTGAAAAACTGTTTTTT. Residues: CASSGPRTGNSEKLFF.

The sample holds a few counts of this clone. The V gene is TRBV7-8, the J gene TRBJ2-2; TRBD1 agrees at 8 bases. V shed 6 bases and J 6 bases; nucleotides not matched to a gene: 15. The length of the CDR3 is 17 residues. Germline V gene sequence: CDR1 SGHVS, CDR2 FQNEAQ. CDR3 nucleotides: TGTGCCAGCAGACCCCGGACAGGGCTCGGGCGGGCCGGGGAGCTGTTTTTT. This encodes CASRPRTGLGRAGELFF.

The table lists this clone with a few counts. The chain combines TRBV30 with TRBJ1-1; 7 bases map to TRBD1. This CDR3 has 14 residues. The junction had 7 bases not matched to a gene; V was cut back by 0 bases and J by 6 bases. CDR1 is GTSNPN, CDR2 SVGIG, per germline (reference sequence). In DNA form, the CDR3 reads TGTGCCTGGAGTGTTGGCCAGGGGGGCTCTGAAGCTTTCTTT. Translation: CAWSVGQGGSEAFF.

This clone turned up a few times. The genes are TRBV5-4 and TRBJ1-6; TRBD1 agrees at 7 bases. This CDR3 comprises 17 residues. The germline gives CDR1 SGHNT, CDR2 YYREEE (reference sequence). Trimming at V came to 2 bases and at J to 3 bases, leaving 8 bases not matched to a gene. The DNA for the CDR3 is TGTGCCAGCAGCTTTGGGACAGCGAGTCACTATAATTCACCCCTCCACTTT. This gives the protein CASSFGTASHYNSPLHF.

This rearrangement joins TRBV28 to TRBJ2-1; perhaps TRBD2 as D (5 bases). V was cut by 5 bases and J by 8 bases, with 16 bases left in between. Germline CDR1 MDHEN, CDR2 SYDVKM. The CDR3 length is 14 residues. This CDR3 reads CASSLRGGRDEQFF. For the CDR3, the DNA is TGTGCCAGCAGTCTCCGGGGTGGCCGGGATGAGCAGTTCTTC.

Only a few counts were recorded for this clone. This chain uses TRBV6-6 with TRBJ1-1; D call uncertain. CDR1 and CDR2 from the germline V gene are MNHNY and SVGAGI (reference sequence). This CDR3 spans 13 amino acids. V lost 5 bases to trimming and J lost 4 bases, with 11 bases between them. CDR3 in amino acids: CASSVVPRTEAFF. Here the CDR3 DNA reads TGTGCCAGCAGTGTCGTGCCGCGCACTGAAGCTTTCTTT.

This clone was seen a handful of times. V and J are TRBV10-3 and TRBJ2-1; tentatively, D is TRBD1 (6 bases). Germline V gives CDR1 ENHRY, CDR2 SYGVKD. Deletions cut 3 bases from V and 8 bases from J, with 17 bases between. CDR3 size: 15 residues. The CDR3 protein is CAISDRDMTTDEQFF. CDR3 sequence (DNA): TGTGCCATCAGTGATCGGGACATGACAACGGATGAGCAGTTCTTC.

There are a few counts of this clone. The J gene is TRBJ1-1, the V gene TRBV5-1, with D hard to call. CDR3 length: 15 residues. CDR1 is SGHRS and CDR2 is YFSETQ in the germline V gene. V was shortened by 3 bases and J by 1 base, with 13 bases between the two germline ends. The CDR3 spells CASSSDGERNTEAFF. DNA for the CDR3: TGCGCCAGCAGCTCAGACGGGGAGAGGAACACTGAAGCTTTCTTT.

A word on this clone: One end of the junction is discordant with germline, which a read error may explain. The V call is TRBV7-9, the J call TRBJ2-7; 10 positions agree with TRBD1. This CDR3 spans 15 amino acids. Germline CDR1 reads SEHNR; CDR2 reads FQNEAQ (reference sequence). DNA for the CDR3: TGTGCCAGCAGCCTCCGGGACAGGGGAAACTACGAGCAGCCCTTC. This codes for CASSLRDRGNYEQPF. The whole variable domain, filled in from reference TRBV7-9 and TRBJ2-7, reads DTGVSQNPRHKITKRGQNVTFRCDPISEHNRLYWYRQTLGQGPEFLTYFQNEAQLEKSRLLSDRFSAERPKGSFSTLEIQRTEQGDSAMYLCASSLRDRGNYEQPFGPGTRLTVT.

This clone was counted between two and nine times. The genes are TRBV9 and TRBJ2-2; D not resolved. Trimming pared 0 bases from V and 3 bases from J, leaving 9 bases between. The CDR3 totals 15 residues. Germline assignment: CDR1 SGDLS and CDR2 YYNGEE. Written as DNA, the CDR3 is TGTGCCAGCAGCGTAGATGTCACGGACACCGGGGAGCTGTTTTTT. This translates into CASSVDVTDTGELFF.